This T cell receptor beta chain was sequenced during a study of T cell changes during pregnancy in multiple sclerosis. TCRdb's copy holds only in-frame clones and misses some; the assay was immunoSEQ multiplex PCR. The sample has about 59,000 clones, roughly 93% seen once. Germline V lookup: CDR1 SSHAT, CDR2 FNYEAQ (reference sequence). This CDR3 has 20 residues. V was pared by 2 bases and J by 2 bases, with 12 bases of the junction left unmatched. The clonotype comes from a female donor with multiple sclerosis, enrolled in a pregnancy study. This specimen consisted of CD8+ T cells from peripheral blood mononuclear cells, obtained in the third trimester of pregnancy. V is TRBV7-7 and J is TRBJ2-2; 12 nucleotides agree with TRBD2. The CDR3 bases are TGTGCCAGCAGCTTATGGGACAGACCGACTAGCGGGGGAAACACCGGGGAGCTGTTTTTT. The encoded protein is CASSLWDRPTSGGNTGELFF.